The present entry profiles one T cell receptor (beta chain) with its context. These data originate in a study of radiation and T cells in renal cell carcinoma. Indicated time point: blood 4 weeks post-SBRT, at nephrectomy. Sample treatment: 15 Gy SBRT to primary tumor, nephrectomy 4 weeks later. The V gene lost 4 bases and the J gene lost 4 bases, with 23 bases spanning the gap. Germline loops: CDR1 SGHVS, CDR2 FQNEAQ. The CDR3 covers 18 residues. Libraries were prepared by immunoSEQ multiplex PCR; TCRdb keeps only in-frame clonotypes and omits some of them. The repertoire holds roughly 170,000 clones, with around 89% as singletons.

Sequencing used blood, obtained from a patient whose treatment included radiotherapy and nephrectomy. The rearrangement uses TRBV7-8 and TRBJ2-1; D is possibly TRBD2 (5 bases). This TCR came from a woman between 50 and 59 years old with renal cell carcinoma. The CDR3 sequence is CASSSVARGGGFYNEQFF. CDR3 nucleotide sequence: TGTGCCAGCAGCTCTGTAGCCCGTGGCGGAGGCTTTTACAATGAGCAGTTCTTC.